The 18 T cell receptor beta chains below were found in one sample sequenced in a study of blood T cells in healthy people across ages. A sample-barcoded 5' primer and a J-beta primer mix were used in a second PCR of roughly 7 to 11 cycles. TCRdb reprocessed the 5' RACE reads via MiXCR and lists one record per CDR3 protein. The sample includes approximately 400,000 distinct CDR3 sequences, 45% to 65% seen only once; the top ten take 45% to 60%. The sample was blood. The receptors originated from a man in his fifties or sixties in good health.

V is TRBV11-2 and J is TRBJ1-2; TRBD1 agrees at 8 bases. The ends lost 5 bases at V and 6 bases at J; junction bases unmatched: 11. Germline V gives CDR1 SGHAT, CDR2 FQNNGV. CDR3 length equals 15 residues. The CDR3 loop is CASSQDRVRPDGYTF. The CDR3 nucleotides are TGTGCCAGCAGCCAGGACAGGGTGCGCCCCGATGGCTACACCTTC.

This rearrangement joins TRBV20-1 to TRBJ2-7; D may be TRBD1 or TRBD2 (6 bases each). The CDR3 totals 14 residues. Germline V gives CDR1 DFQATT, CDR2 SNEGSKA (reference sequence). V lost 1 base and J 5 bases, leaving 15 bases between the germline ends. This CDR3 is CSARGPQGRNEQYF. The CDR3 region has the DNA TGCAGTGCTAGAGGCCCCCAGGGGAGGAACGAGCAGTACTTC.

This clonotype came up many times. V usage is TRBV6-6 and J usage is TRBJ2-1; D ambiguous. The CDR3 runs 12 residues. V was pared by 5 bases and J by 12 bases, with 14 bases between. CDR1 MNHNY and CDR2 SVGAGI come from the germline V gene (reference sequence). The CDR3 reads CASSLRTGRQFF. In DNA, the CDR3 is TGTGCCAGCAGTCTTCGGACCGGTAGGCAGTTCTTC.

The CDR3 DNA reads as TGTGCCAGCAGTTACCTCGGTGGGGGAGCAGATACGCAGTATTTT. Its protein is CASSYLGGGADTQYF. The chain couples TRBV6-2 or TRBV6-3 to TRBJ2-3; D possibly uses TRBD1 or TRBD2 (5 bases each). CDR1 MNHEY and CDR2 SVGEGT come from the germline V gene. The V end was cut by 2 bases, the J end by 4 bases, with 13 bases between. The CDR3 runs 15 residues.

For the CDR3, the DNA is TGTGCCAGCAGCCCAGACCATTCCACCGGGGAGCTGTTTTTT. It is translated as CASSPDHSTGELFF. The chain carries TRBV7-2 and TRBJ2-2; D unclear. Germline CDR1 SGHTA, CDR2 FQGNSA. The CDR3 has 14 amino acids. The V and J ends lost 5 bases and 4 bases respectively, with 11 bases between them.

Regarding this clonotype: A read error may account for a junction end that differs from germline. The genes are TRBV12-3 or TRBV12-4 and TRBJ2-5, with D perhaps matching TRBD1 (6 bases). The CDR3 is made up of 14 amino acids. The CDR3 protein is CTSSPTGKGETQYF. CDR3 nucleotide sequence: TGTACCAGCAGCCCTACAGGGAAGGGAGAGACCCAGTACTTC.

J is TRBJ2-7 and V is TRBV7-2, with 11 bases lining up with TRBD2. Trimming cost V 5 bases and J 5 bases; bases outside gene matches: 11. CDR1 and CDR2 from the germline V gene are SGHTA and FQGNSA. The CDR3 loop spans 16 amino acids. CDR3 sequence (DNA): TGTGCCAGCAGCGCACCCGTTAGCGGGGGGGCCCACGAGCAGTACTTC. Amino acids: CASSAPVSGGAHEQYF.

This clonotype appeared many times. DNA for the CDR3: TGTGCCAGCCGAGGGACTAGCCTACGGGAGACCCAGTACTTC. Amino acid sequence: CASRGTSLRETQYF. V gene TRBV12-3 or TRBV12-4 combines with J gene TRBJ2-5, with 9 bases lining up with TRBD2. The junction had 9 bases not matched to a gene; V was cut back by 8 bases and J by 5 bases. This CDR3 has 14 residues.

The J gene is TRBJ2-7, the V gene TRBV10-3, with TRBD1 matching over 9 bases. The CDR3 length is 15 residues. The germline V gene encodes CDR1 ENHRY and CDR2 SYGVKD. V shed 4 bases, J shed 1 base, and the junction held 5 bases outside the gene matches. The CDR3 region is CAISASGTGSYEQYF. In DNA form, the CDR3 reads TGTGCCATCAGTGCCTCCGGGACAGGGTCCTACGAGCAGTACTTC.

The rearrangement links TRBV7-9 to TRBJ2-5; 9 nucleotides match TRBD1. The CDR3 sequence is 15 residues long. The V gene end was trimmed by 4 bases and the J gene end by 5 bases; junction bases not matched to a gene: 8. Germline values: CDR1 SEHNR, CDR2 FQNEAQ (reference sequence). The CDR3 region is CASSSGQGHRETQYF. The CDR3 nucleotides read TGTGCCAGCAGCTCGGGACAGGGCCACCGGGAGACCCAGTACTTC.

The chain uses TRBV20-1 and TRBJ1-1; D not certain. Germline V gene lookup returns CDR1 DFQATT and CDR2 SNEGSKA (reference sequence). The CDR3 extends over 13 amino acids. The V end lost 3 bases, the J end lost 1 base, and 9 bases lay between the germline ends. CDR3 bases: TGCAGTGCTAGGCGAAACCCGAACACTGAAGCTTTCTTT. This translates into CSARRNPNTEAFF.

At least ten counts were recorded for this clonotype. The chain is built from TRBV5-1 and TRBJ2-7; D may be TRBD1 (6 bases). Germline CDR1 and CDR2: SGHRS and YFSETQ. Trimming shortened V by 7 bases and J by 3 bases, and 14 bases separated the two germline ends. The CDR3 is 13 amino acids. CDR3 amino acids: CASPRGQSYEQYF. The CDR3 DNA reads TGCGCCAGCCCCCGAGGACAGAGCTACGAGCAGTACTTC.

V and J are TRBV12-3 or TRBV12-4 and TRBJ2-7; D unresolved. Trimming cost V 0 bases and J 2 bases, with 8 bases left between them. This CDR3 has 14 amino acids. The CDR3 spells CASSLARRTYEQYF. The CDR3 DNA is TGTGCCAGCAGTTTAGCGAGGAGAACCTACGAGCAGTACTTC.

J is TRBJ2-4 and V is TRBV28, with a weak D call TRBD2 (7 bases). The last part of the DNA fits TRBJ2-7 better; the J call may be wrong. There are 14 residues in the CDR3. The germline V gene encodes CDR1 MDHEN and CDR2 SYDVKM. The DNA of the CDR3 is TGTGCCAGCAGCCCCCTCGGGGGAGGGGGCGAGCAGTACTTC. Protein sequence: CASSPLGGGGEQYF.

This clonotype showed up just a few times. CDR3 protein: CSAVKGVEQYF. In nucleotides, the CDR3 is TGCAGTGCCGTCAAGGGGGTCGAGCAGTACTTC. The chain carries TRBV20-1 and TRBJ2-4; D perhaps matches TRBD1 (6 bases). The closer fit of TRBJ2-7 to the DNA end suggests the J call may be wrong. The germline CDR1 and CDR2 sequences are DFQATT and SNEGSKA (reference sequence). This CDR3 spans 11 amino acids.

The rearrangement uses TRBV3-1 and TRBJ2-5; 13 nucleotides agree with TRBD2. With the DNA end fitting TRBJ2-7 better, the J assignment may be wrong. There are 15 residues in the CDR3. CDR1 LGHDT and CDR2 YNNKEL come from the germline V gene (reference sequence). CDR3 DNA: TGTGCCAGCAGCCGAGGACTAGCGGGGGCGGGCGAGCAGTACTTC. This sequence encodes CASSRGLAGAGEQYF.

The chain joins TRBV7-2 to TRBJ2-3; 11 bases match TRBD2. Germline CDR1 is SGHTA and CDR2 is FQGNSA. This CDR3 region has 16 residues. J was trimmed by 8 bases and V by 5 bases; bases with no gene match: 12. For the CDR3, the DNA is TGTGCCAGCAGCCCCCCGTCACTAGCGGGAGATGTTACGCAGTATTTT. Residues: CASSPPSLAGDVTQYF.

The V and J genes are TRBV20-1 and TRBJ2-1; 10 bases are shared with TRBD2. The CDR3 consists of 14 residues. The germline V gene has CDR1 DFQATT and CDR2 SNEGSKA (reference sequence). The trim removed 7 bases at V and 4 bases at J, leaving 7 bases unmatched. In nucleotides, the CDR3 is TGCAGTGTCCCGGGACTAGCGAATTACAATGAGCAGTTCTTC. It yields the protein CSVPGLANYNEQFF.